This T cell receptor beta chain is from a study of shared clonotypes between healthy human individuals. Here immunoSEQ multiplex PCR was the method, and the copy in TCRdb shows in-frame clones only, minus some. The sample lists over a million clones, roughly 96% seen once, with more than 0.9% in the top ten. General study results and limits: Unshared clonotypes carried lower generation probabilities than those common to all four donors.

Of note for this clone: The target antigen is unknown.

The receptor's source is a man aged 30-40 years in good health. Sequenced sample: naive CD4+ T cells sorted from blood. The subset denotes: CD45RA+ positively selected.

Here the CDR3 DNA reads TGTGCCAGCTCATCAATAGCGGGAGTCGGCACCGGGGAGCTGTTTTTT. Encoded protein: CASSSIAGVGTGELFF. This rearrangement joins TRBV18 to TRBJ2-2; 9 nucleotides agree with TRBD2. V was clipped by 5 bases and J by 4 bases; unmatched bases: 8. CDR1 is KGHSH, CDR2 LQKENI, per germline. This CDR3 has 16 residues.